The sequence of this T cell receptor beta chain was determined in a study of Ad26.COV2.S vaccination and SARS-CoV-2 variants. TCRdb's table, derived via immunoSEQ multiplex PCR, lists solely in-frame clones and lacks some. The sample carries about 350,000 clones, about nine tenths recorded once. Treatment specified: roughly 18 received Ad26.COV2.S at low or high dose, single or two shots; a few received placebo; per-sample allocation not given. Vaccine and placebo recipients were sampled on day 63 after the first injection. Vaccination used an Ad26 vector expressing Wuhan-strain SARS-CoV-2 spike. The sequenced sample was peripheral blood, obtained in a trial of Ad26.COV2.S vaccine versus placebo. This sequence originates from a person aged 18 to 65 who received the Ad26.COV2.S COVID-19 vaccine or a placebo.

The CDR3 DNA reads as TGCGCCAGCAGCCAGCGGACAGGGGAGAACACTGAAGCTTTCTTT. This gives the protein CASSQRTGENTEAFF. The rearrangement links TRBV5-1 to TRBJ1-1; 9 bases are shared with TRBD1. Germline V gene lookup returns CDR1 SGHRS and CDR2 YFSETQ. CDR3 size: 15 residues. J was trimmed by 1 base and V by 4 bases; bases with no gene match: 5.